This section outlines one TCR beta chain sequence together with its context. Antigen unknown. Germline CDR1 MNHEY, CDR2 SMNVEV (reference sequence). CDR3 length: 11 amino acids. V gave up 5 bases and J gave up 13 bases; unmatched junction bases: 7. With random hexamers, reverse transcription was performed on about 0.5 to 1 ug of RNA. TCR beta CDR3 was amplified by immunoSEQ covering 54 Vbeta and 13 Jbeta. TCRdb itself ran the immunoSEQ multiplex PCR reads through MiXCR, one entry per CDR3 protein. The sample has around 79,000 distinct CDR3 sequences; roughly 94% are singletons. This sample is drawn from a study of CD8 T cells in Susac syndrome. Study overall: Patients with Susac syndrome, at blood draw, were therapy-naive, on corticosteroids, or on intravenous immunoglobulin alone. Findings and caveats of the study: An acknowledgment was made by the study that its TCR sequencing and HLA analysis involved relatively few individuals.

Negative isolation was used for CD8+ and CD4+ T cells and FACS enrichment for TEMRA cells. Sequenced material: CD8+ T cells from PBMCs. The clonotype comes from a human donor with Susac syndrome. J is TRBJ1-2 and V is TRBV27; 7 bases are a match to TRBD1. The CDR3 sequence is CASSGGGAFTF. The CDR3, as DNA: TGTGCCAGCAGTGGAGGGGGCGCGTTCACCTTC.